What follows is one TCR beta chain and its context. The antigen it recognizes is unknown. No base quality information exists; no much larger clone differs at one position. The entry originates in a study of blood T cell repertoires in COVID-19 (dated by TCRdb to 2020 to 2022). Broadly, across the study: Collaborator samples came from the United States, Italy and Spain and covered acute and convalescent phases of COVID-19. The prospective study material was composed of cDNA or gDNA derived from T cells, B-cell-depleted T cells, or PBMCs. Deeply sampled blood TCRbeta repertoires from subjects exposed to, actively infected with, or recovered from COVID-19 were included in the dataset. A freely available public database, intended as a resource for researchers studying the immune response to SARS-CoV-2, is where the repertoires were released. Samples came from the ongoing ImmuneRACE study (first 160 participants) plus 1,254 subjects from 6 global collaborators. A de-identified subject ID, COVID-19 status, age in years and sex were almost always included in the sample metadata. HLA class I and class II types, where available, came from metadata supplied by the sample provider rather than from assay-based typing.

On the study overall, not on this receptor specifically: How much clinical and demographic metadata was included differed by source and by participant, and the metadata was provided uncurated.

The CDR3 runs 15 amino acids, cysteine and phenylalanine included. Only CDR3 DNA remains: 45 bases, in frame from the first base. From the germline V gene (reference sequence), CDR1 is MNHEY and CDR2 is SMNVEV. For this chain, trimming is 4 bases at the V end and 7 bases at the J end, and the number of junction bases without a gene match is 12. The collaborating institutions used their own protocols to collect whole blood in K2EDTA tubes. For TCRbeta analysis, collaborators shipped samples in one of three forms: frozen whole blood, isolated PBMCs, or DNA extracted from either of those sample types. TCRbeta CDR3 regions were amplified from genomic DNA by means of the immunoSEQ Assay, a bias-controlled multiplex PCR. The study's processing was this. Nucleated cell counts per sample were estimated from amplification of reference gene primers within the assay. To quantify the absolute abundance of each unique TCRbeta CDR3 rearrangement, sequence reads were collapsed and filtered. For each sample, productive Simpson clonality was calculated as the square root of Simpson's diversity index over productive rearrangements. This immuneACCESS table, as held by TCRdb, lists in-frame sequences with V and J called but not all clones. Of the missing ones, under half trace to an unresolved V gene in checked studies; the others have no known cause. For V, J and clone size, that table is used; D and trimming come from the DNA. The sample includes over 600,000 clones, with about 90% observed a single time. The top ten constitute over 0.2% of the sample.

The chain employs TRBV27 and TRBJ2-7, and 8 junction bases match TRBD2. Sequences were obtained from peripheral blood. The origin of this receptor is a woman younger than 35 with acute or convalescent COVID-19. The CDR3 loop reads CASSYTGLVTGEQYF. The bases read TGTGCCAGCAGTTATACGGGACTAGTGACGGGGGAGCAGTACTTC.